This entry features one T cell receptor beta chain sequence. The antigen this receptor binds is unknown. No quality values exist for individual bases; no much larger clone is one base distant. This specimen belongs to a study of blood T cell repertoires in COVID-19 (dated by TCRdb to the early 2020s). Concerning the study at large: Collaborator samples came from the United States, Italy and Spain and covered acute and convalescent phases of COVID-19. The material from the prospective study consisted of cDNA or gDNA derived from T cells, B-cell-depleted T cells, or PBMCs. Deeply sampled blood TCRbeta repertoires from subjects exposed to, actively infected with, or recovered from COVID-19 were included in the dataset. The repertoires were released in a freely available public database intended as a resource for research on the immune response to SARS-CoV-2. Samples were obtained from the ongoing ImmuneRACE study (first 160 participants) and from about 1,300 subjects provided by 6 global collaborators. Nearly every sample came with metadata listing a de-identified subject ID, COVID-19 status, age in years and sex. Where HLA class I and class II types were available, the types were taken from metadata supplied by the sample provider, not from assay-based typing. The study at large found these results: Clinical and demographic metadata were provided uncurated, with the amount varying by source and participant.

TCRbeta CDR3 regions were amplified from genomic DNA by means of the immunoSEQ Assay, a bias-controlled multiplex PCR. In the original analysis: Nucleated cell counts per sample were estimated from amplification of reference gene primers within the assay. To quantify the absolute abundance of each unique TCRbeta CDR3 rearrangement, sequence reads were collapsed and filtered. Productive Simpson clonality was computed per sample as the square root of Simpson's diversity index over productive rearrangements. The clones in this table, taken by TCRdb from immuneACCESS, are in-frame only. Not every clone is retained; where verified, under half of the shortfall comes from an unresolved V gene, and the cause of the rest is unknown. D and trimming were read from the DNA, whereas the V and J calls and clone size are those reported in that table. The sample table lists 25,000 to 30,000 clones, roughly 90% of them with a count of one. About 6% of the sample lies in the top ten.

Whole blood was collected in K2EDTA tubes by collaborating institutions according to the institutions' own protocols. For TCRbeta analysis, collaborator samples were shipped as frozen whole blood, as isolated PBMCs, or as DNA extracted from either sample type. At the junction V is shortened by 9 bases and J by 3 bases, with 8 bases in between. Its CDR3 holds 12 amino acids, cysteine through phenylalanine. Solely the CDR3 DNA is kept, with 36 bases framed from the first base. Based on the germline V gene (reference sequence), the CDR1 and CDR2 sequences are SEHNR and FQNEAQ. The sequence came from a human donor in a cohort sampled during active COVID-19. The rearrangement combines TRBV7-9 with TRBJ1-4; no D gene can be assigned with confidence. Sample: peripheral blood. The bases are TGTGCCAGTAGGGAGGCTAATGAAAAACTGTTTTTT. This is translated as CASREANEKLFF.